The 21 T cell receptor beta chains given below trace back to one sample, sequenced in a study of OX40 agonist ivuxolimab in advanced cancers. Only in-frame clones appear in the TCRdb table, and some are missing; sequencing was by immunoSEQ multiplex PCR. The sample carries about 66,000 clones, 75% to 90% recorded once. Sequenced here: CD4+ or CD8+ T cells sorted from blood, sampled in a trial of the OX40 agonist ivuxolimab. These receptors all come from an adult with an advanced solid tumor such as melanoma, head and neck, liver or kidney cancer.

This chain links TRBV7-9 with TRBJ2-5; 7 nucleotides agree with TRBD1. The CDR3 totals 13 residues. Germline lookup yields CDR1 SEHNR and CDR2 FQNEAQ (reference sequence). The V and J ends lost 7 bases and 1 base, in that order; junction bases with no gene match: 3. The CDR3 loop reads CASMTGLQETQYF. DNA for the CDR3: TGTGCCAGCATGACAGGGCTCCAAGAGACCCAGTACTTC.

The chain employs TRBV29-1 and TRBJ2-2; D is perhaps TRBD1 (6 bases). CDR1 is SQVTM, CDR2 ANQGSEA, per germline. The CDR3 contains 16 residues. Trimming removed 0 bases at V and 6 bases at J, with 17 bases between. The CDR3 DNA follows: TGCAGCGTTGAAGATCTAGGCAGGGGATTGTCCGGGGAGCTGTTTTTT. It codes for CSVEDLGRGLSGELFF.

CDR3 bases: TGTGCCAGTAGTATAGCCGGACGGGGCACCGGGGAGCTGTTTTTT. This gives the protein CASSIAGRGTGELFF. The chain joins TRBV19 to TRBJ2-2; possible D gene TRBD2, 5 bases. V was cut by 1 base and J by 4 bases, with 10 bases left in between. The CDR3 totals 15 residues. The germline gives CDR1 LNHDA, CDR2 SQIVND (reference sequence). The full variable domain, its missing parts supplied by reference TRBV19 and TRBJ2-2, is DGGITQSPKYLFRKEGQNVTLSCEQNLNHDAMYWYRQDPGQGLRLIYYSQIVNDFQKGDIAEGYSVSREKKESFPLTVTSAQKNPTAFYLCASSIAGRGTGELFFGEGSRLTVL.

CDR3 in DNA: TGTGCCAGCAGTCGAGACAATGAGCAGTTCTTC. Translated, it gives CASSRDNEQFF. The rearrangement joins TRBV5-8 to TRBJ2-1; no definite D call. CDR1 and CDR2 from the germline V gene are SGHTS and YDEGEE. This CDR3 region has 11 residues. Trimming shortened V by 5 bases and J by 5 bases, and 5 bases separated the two germline ends.

The rearrangement joins TRBV27 to TRBJ2-7; D is unresolved. This CDR3 region has 11 residues. The germline gives CDR1 MNHEY, CDR2 SMNVEV (reference sequence). V lost 4 bases and J 3 bases, leaving 4 bases between the germline ends. The DNA of the CDR3 is TGTGCCAGCAGTTCGGGCTACGAGCAGTACTTC. This encodes CASSSGYEQYF.

The CDR3 region is CAWSTGTDNEQYF. CDR3 nucleotide sequence: TGTGCCTGGAGCACCGGGACAGATAACGAGCAGTACTTC. This chain connects TRBV30 to TRBJ2-7, with 7 bases that match TRBD1. CDR1 and CDR2 from the germline V gene are GTSNPN and SVGIG (reference sequence). J was trimmed by 5 bases and V by 3 bases; bases with no gene match: 7. There are 13 residues in the CDR3.

The chain couples TRBV4-1 to TRBJ2-7, with D possibly matching TRBD1 (5 bases). Germline CDR1 reads MGHRA; CDR2 reads YSYEKL. The CDR3 extends over 13 amino acids. V was cut by 8 bases and J by 4 bases, with 15 bases left in between. The chain's CDR3 is CASGLMPGYEQYF. The CDR3 DNA sequence: TGCGCCAGCGGGTTGATGCCAGGGTACGAGCAGTACTTC.

The chain couples TRBV18 to TRBJ2-7; TRBD1 is a possible D gene (5 bases). The germline V gene encodes CDR1 KGHSH and CDR2 LQKENI. V lost 0 bases to trimming and J lost 2 bases, with 11 bases between them. The CDR3 is made up of 15 amino acids. The CDR3 DNA sequence: TGTGCCAGCTCACCACCCGACAGCGAAACCTACGAGCAGTACTTC. It codes for CASSPPDSETYEQYF.

The CDR3 region has the DNA TGTGCCAGCAGCGTCGGACTGTCCGGACAGCCCCAGCATTTT. Its protein is CASSVGLSGQPQHF. The chain recombines TRBV5-4 with TRBJ1-5, with D unclear. Germline V lookup: CDR1 SGHNT, CDR2 YYREEE (reference sequence). The CDR3 runs 14 residues. Trimming shortened V by 4 bases and J by 7 bases, and 15 bases separated the two germline ends.

The rearrangement uses TRBV4-1 and TRBJ2-7; TRBD2 is a possible D gene (5 bases). The V end was cut by 3 bases, the J end by 7 bases, with 7 bases between. Per the germline V gene, CDR1 is MGHRA and CDR2 is YSYEKL. The CDR3 consists of 11 residues. The CDR3: CASSHRDEQYF. CDR3 coding DNA: TGCGCCAGCAGCCACCGGGATGAGCAGTACTTC.

CDR3 loop: CASSLGRVTEAFF. Here the CDR3 DNA reads TGTGCCAGCAGTTTAGGCCGCGTCACTGAAGCTTTCTTT. This chain uses TRBV27 with TRBJ1-1; D not resolved. The length of the CDR3 is 13 residues. The V gene lost 2 bases and the J gene lost 4 bases, with 8 bases spanning the gap. Germline-derived CDR1 and CDR2 are MNHEY and SMNVEV (reference sequence).

J is TRBJ1-2 and V is TRBV7-2, with TRBD1 as a possible D gene (5 bases). Germline-derived CDR1 and CDR2 are SGHTA and FQGNSA. The CDR3 has 16 residues. V lost 3 bases and J 0 bases, leaving 14 bases between the germline ends. In DNA form, the CDR3 reads TGTGCCAGCAGCTTCTATACGGGGGAAACTAACTATGGCTACACCTTC. This sequence encodes CASSFYTGETNYGYTF.

The rearrangement links TRBV27 to TRBJ2-7; possibly TRBD1 for D (5 bases). Between the trimmed V and J ends, which lost 3 bases and 2 bases, there was a span of 14 bases. From germline, CDR1 is MNHEY and CDR2 SMNVEV (reference sequence). This CDR3 contains 15 residues. The DNA for the CDR3 is TGTGCCAGCAGTTTCCCCGGCAGGGCTACCTACGAGCAGTACTTC. Amino acid sequence: CASSFPGRATYEQYF.

The genes are TRBV7-9 and TRBJ1-4; D is undetermined. Germline V gene lookup returns CDR1 SEHNR and CDR2 FQNEAQ (reference sequence). V was shortened by 0 bases and J by 3 bases, with 8 bases between the two germline ends. The CDR3 extends over 15 amino acids. CDR3: CASSLAVGSNEKLFF. CDR3 DNA: TGTGCCAGCAGCTTAGCGGTGGGATCTAATGAAAAACTGTTTTTT.

The CDR3 region has the DNA TGTGCCAGCAGTTTAGCGGTCCAAGAGACCCAGTACTTC. This gives the protein CASSLAVQETQYF. The chain has TRBV27 and TRBJ2-5; D gene uncertain. V was shortened by 2 bases and J by 1 base, with 5 bases between the two germline ends. The CDR3 contains 13 residues. The V gene's germline CDR1 is MNHEY and CDR2 SMNVEV (reference sequence).

The rearrangement joins TRBV11-2 to TRBJ1-5, with unresolved D. V lost 4 bases and J lost 1, with 5 bases in between. Germline V gene sequence: CDR1 SGHAT, CDR2 FQNNGV. This CDR3 has 13 amino acids. CDR3 DNA sequence: TGTGCCAGCAGCTCGGGGAGCAATCAGCCCCAGCATTTT. It translates to CASSSGSNQPQHF.

In regard to this clone: The same CDR3 is also encoded by other DNA sequences in this sample. CDR3 DNA: TGTGCCAGCAGCGTTGGCGACAATGAGCAGTTCTTC. Residues: CASSVGDNEQFF. The chain has TRBV9 and TRBJ2-1; D ambiguous. V was cut by 2 bases and J by 5 bases, with 5 bases left in between. CDR3 length: 12 residues. Germline V gene sequence: CDR1 SGDLS, CDR2 YYNGEE.

The chain carries TRBV28 and TRBJ1-3; D not resolved. V was trimmed by 5 bases and J by 4 bases, leaving 12 bases between them. CDR1 is MDHEN, CDR2 SYDVKM, per germline. The CDR3 has 14 amino acids. Here the CDR3 reads CASSGFKNGNTIYF. The DNA of the CDR3 is TGTGCCAGCAGTGGGTTTAAAAACGGAAACACCATATATTTT. Based on the CDR3 plus reference TRBV28 and TRBJ1-3, the full variable domain is DVKVTQSSRYLVKRTGEKVFLECVQDMDHENMFWYRQDPGLGLRLIYFSYDVKMKEKGDIPEGYSVSREKKERFSLILESASTNQTSMYLCASSGFKNGNTIYFGEGSWLTVV.

This clone was observed a handful of times. The chain combines TRBV6-1 with TRBJ2-1, with D perhaps TRBD1 or TRBD2 (7 bases each). The germline gives CDR1 MNHNS, CDR2 SASEGT. The V end lost 0 bases, the J end lost 8 bases, and 17 bases lay between the germline ends. The CDR3 has 16 amino acids. The chain's CDR3 is CASSEARAGGGDEQFF. In nucleotides, the CDR3 is TGTGCCAGCAGTGAAGCCCGGGCAGGGGGGGGCGATGAGCAGTTCTTC.

This chain links TRBV11-2 with TRBJ2-5, with D possibly being TRBD2 (7 bases). The CDR3 contains 15 residues. Deletions cut 5 bases from V and 5 bases from J, with 18 bases between. Germline V gives CDR1 SGHAT, CDR2 FQNNGV. The CDR3 loop is CASSRRRGGLETQYF. The CDR3 DNA sequence: TGTGCCAGCAGCCGGAGAAGGGGGGGGCTGGAGACCCAGTACTTC.

This chain uses TRBV19 with TRBJ2-7; 7 nucleotides agree with TRBD2. This CDR3 is 14 amino acids long. Trimming removed 1 base from V and 7 bases from J; junction bases left unmatched: 7. CDR1 is LNHDA, CDR2 SQIVND, per germline (reference sequence). The CDR3 protein is CASSIGGRGREQYF. CDR3 coding DNA: TGTGCCAGTAGTATAGGCGGGAGAGGAAGGGAGCAGTACTTC.